The clone carrying this T cell receptor beta chain was found a few times. No antigen is known for it. CDR3 length: 14 residues. Germline V CDR1 and CDR2: SQVTM, ANQGSEA. This entry belongs to a study of T-cell reconstitution after alpha-beta-depleted transplantation in children. Study-wide results and limits: After transplant, at about two months, alpha-beta T cells were reportedly derived from several hundred expanded graft clones. From newly produced T cells came most of the T-cell counts and diversity one year after transplant. Day-60 TCRbeta diversity that was high in some patients was derived from surviving recipient T cells and thymic progenitors.

Unique molecular identifiers were built into the TCRbeta library. In TCRdb, the PCR reads were re-called with MiXCR into one record per CDR3 protein. Of about 540,000 distinct CDR3 sequences listed, roughly 30% are singletons. Material: PBMCs, obtained before TCRalphabeta/CD19-depleted stem cell transplant. The rearrangement links TRBV29-1 to TRBJ2-1; 10 positions agree with TRBD2. The TCR sequence derives from a boy less than two years old with Wiskott-Aldrich syndrome, due to receive a stem cell transplant. The CDR3 DNA reads TGCAGTGTCCCTAGCGGGAGCTCCTACAATGAGCAGTTCTTC. Its translation: CSVPSGSSYNEQFF.